Listed here are 25 T cell receptor beta chains from one sample, sequenced in a study of blood T cell repertoires in COVID-19. Profiled with immunoSEQ multiplex PCR; TCRdb holds only in-frame clones, not every one. This sample yields 75,000 to 80,000 clones, of which 88% are seen a single time; approximately 45% belongs to the top ten. Sequencing input: peripheral blood. These receptors originate from a human donor in a cohort sampled during active COVID-19.

The chain uses TRBV7-9 and TRBJ1-1; 8 bases are a match to TRBD1. The junction had 7 bases not matched to a gene; V was cut back by 3 bases and J by 1 base. From germline, CDR1 is SEHNR and CDR2 FQNEAQ (reference sequence). CDR3 length equals 16 residues. The CDR3 region has the DNA TGTGCCAGCAGCTTCTCGATGGGGACAGGGAACACTGAAGCTTTCTTT. It yields the protein CASSFSMGTGNTEAFF.

The chain couples TRBV20-1 to TRBJ2-5; tentatively, D is TRBD2 (5 bases). V lost 7 bases to trimming and J lost 5 bases, with 11 bases between them. This CDR3 contains 11 residues. The germline V gene encodes CDR1 DFQATT and CDR2 SNEGSKA (reference sequence). The CDR3 DNA reads as TGCAGTGGGGAAGCGGAGGAGACCCAGTACTTC. This translates into CSGEAEETQYF.

The chain joins TRBV15 to TRBJ2-1, with TRBD2 identical over 7 bases. The CDR3 covers 14 residues. Unmatched junction bases numbered 6, after V lost 2 bases and J lost 8 bases. Per the germline V gene, CDR1 is LNHNV and CDR2 is YYDKDF (reference sequence). The DNA for the CDR3 is TGTGCCACCAGCAGACCTCCACGGGAGGATGAGCAGTTCTTC. Its protein is CATSRPPREDEQFF. Using reference TRBV15 and TRBJ2-1 for the parts outside the CDR3, the full variable domain is DAMVIQNPRYQVTQFGKPVTLSCSQTLNHNVMYWYQQKSSQAPKLLFHYYDKDFNNEADTPDNFQSRRPNTSFCFLDIRSPGLGDTAMYLCATSRPPREDEQFFGPGTRLTVL.

The CDR3 region is CASSSTDRGGNQPQHF. The CDR3 coding sequence is TGTGCCAGCAGTTCCACTGACAGGGGAGGCAATCAGCCCCAGCATTTT. The chain couples TRBV28 to TRBJ1-5; 8 bases line up with TRBD1. The J segment lost 2 bases and the V segment lost 4 bases, leaving 7 bases of the junction unmatched. The CDR3 is 16 amino acids. Germline V gene data show CDR1 as MDHEN and CDR2 as SYDVKM. Supplemented by reference TRBV28 and TRBJ1-5, the full variable domain reads DVKVTQSSRYLVKRTGEKVFLECVQDMDHENMFWYRQDPGLGLRLIYFSYDVKMKEKGDIPEGYSVSREKKERFSLILESASTNQTSMYLCASSSTDRGGNQPQHFGDGTRLSIL.

The gene calls are TRBV7-2 and TRBJ2-5; D may be TRBD2 (6 bases). The CDR3 is made up of 14 amino acids. V gave up 4 bases and J gave up 4 bases, with 13 bases separating them. Germline lookup yields CDR1 SGHTA and CDR2 FQGNSA. In DNA form, the CDR3 reads TGTGCCAGCAGCTCGCGCCGGGACTCAGAGACCCAGTACTTC. Its protein product is CASSSRRDSETQYF.

DNA of the CDR3: TGCGCCAGCAGCCCCCGTAGCGGGGACTCAGATACGCAGTATTTT. Protein product: CASSPRSGDSDTQYF. The chain has TRBV5-1 and TRBJ2-3; 8 positions match TRBD2. The V gene end was trimmed by 4 bases and the J gene end by 4 bases; junction bases not matched to a gene: 8. Germline lookup yields CDR1 SGHRS and CDR2 YFSETQ. The CDR3 is made up of 15 amino acids.

The genes are TRBV6-5 and TRBJ1-2, with TRBD1 as a possible D gene (6 bases). With 4 bases removed from V and 4 bases from J, the gap between germline ends came to 16 bases. Per the germline V gene, CDR1 is MNHEY and CDR2 is SVGAGI. There are 15 residues in the CDR3. CDR3 DNA: TGTGCCAGCAGTTCCACAGGGTTGGGGATCTATGGCTACACCTTC. Translating it yields CASSSTGLGIYGYTF.

The chain uses TRBV19 and TRBJ2-1; D ambiguous. Germline-derived CDR1 and CDR2 are LNHDA and SQIVND (reference sequence). Trimming took off 5 bases at V and 0 bases at J, with 14 bases between the two ends. The CDR3 is 16 amino acids. The CDR3 region is CASSPGTGNSYNEQFF. DNA of the CDR3: TGTGCCAGTAGTCCAGGAACTGGAAACTCCTACAATGAGCAGTTCTTC. The full variable domain, completed using reference TRBV19 and TRBJ2-1, is DGGITQSPKYLFRKEGQNVTLSCEQNLNHDAMYWYRQDPGQGLRLIYYSQIVNDFQKGDIAEGYSVSREKKESFPLTVTSAQKNPTAFYLCASSPGTGNSYNEQFFGPGTRLTVL.

The chain couples TRBV3-1 (or the pseudogene TRBV3-2) to TRBJ2-2, with 7 bases that match TRBD2. Unmatched junction bases numbered 12, after V lost 4 bases and J lost 4 bases. Per germline, CDR1 LGHDT and CDR2 YNNKEL (reference sequence). The CDR3 extends over 17 amino acids. For the CDR3, the DNA is TGTGCCAGCAGCCGATGGGACGCGGGGGTGGTCACCGGGGAGCTGTTTTTT. Translating gives CASSRWDAGVVTGELFF.

Details on this clone: Other DNA sequences in this sample translate to the same CDR3. The V and J genes are TRBV7-2 and TRBJ1-5; D remains unclear. The CDR3 spans 13 residues. Trimming took off 3 bases at V and 1 base at J, with 4 bases between the two ends. Germline V CDR1 and CDR2: SGHTA, FQGNSA. CDR3: CASSLRSNQPQHF. CDR3 coding DNA: TGTGCCAGCAGCTTGAGGAGCAATCAGCCCCAGCATTTT. The full variable domain, in which reference TRBV7-2 and TRBJ1-5 provide the parts outside the CDR3, is GAGVSQSPSNKVTEKGKDVELRCDPISGHTALYWYRQSLGQGLEFLIYFQGNSAPDKSGLPSDRFSAERTGGSVSTLTIQRTQQEDSAVYLCASSLRSNQPQHFGDGTRLSIL.

This rearrangement joins TRBV7-3 to TRBJ2-2; the match to TRBD1 covers 7 bases. The CDR3 sequence is 16 residues long. The J segment lost 3 bases and the V segment lost 5 bases, leaving 9 bases of the junction unmatched. Per germline, CDR1 SGHTA and CDR2 FQGTGA. The CDR3 region is CASSDRVSGYTGELFF. Here the CDR3 DNA reads TGTGCCAGCAGCGACAGGGTCTCGGGGTACACCGGGGAGCTGTTTTTT.

This chain connects TRBV5-1 to TRBJ1-6; D is undetermined. V was pared by 4 bases and J by 13 bases, with 21 bases between. Per the germline V gene, CDR1 is SGHRS and CDR2 is YFSETQ. The CDR3 totals 15 residues. The CDR3 DNA sequence: TGCGCCAGCAGCGACGGGAGTAACACCCTCGGGCCCCTCCACTTT. It encodes CASSDGSNTLGPLHF.

V and J are TRBV28 and TRBJ2-7; D is possibly TRBD2 (7 bases). V was cut by 7 bases and J by 2 bases, with 27 bases left in between. Per the germline V gene, CDR1 is MDHEN and CDR2 is SYDVKM. The CDR3 is made up of 18 amino acids. The CDR3 region has the DNA TGTGCCAGCATCCCGGGGAGGGGGTCGCTGGCGGGCCCCTACGAGCAGTACTTC. Encoded protein: CASIPGRGSLAGPYEQYF.

The table lists this clone with a few counts. This chain uses TRBV5-5 with TRBJ2-2; 8 bases fit TRBD2. The CDR3 consists of 17 residues. V dropped 5 bases and J dropped 3; count of bases not matched to a gene: 12. Germline-derived CDR1 and CDR2 are SGHKS and YYEKEE (reference sequence). This chain's CDR3 is CASSPRVLAGDTGELFF. In DNA, the CDR3 is TGTGCCAGCAGTCCTAGGGTTCTAGCGGGTGACACCGGGGAGCTGTTTTTT.

CDR3 sequence reads: CASSFRTGHPYEQYF. CDR3 DNA: TGTGCCAGCAGCTTCCGGACTGGCCATCCCTACGAGCAGTACTTC. The chain has TRBV6-5 and TRBJ2-7; maybe TRBD2 (5 bases). V lost 6 bases to trimming and J lost 2 bases, with 17 bases between them. CDR3 length: 15 residues. Per germline, CDR1 MNHEY and CDR2 SVGAGI.

The gene calls are TRBV6-2 or TRBV6-3 and TRBJ1-5; D is perhaps TRBD1 (5 bases). With 1 base removed from V and 7 bases from J, the gap between germline ends came to 14 bases. Germline CDR1 and CDR2: MNHEY and SVGEGT. CDR3 length: 15 amino acids. The CDR3 is CASSYFGGSGQPQHF. CDR3 bases: TGTGCCAGCAGTTACTTTGGGGGGTCGGGACAGCCCCAGCATTTT.

This chain joins TRBV5-1 and TRBJ2-2; D remains unclear. Germline assignment: CDR1 SGHRS and CDR2 YFSETQ. The CDR3 contains 18 residues. Trimming stripped 1 base from V and 2 bases from J, with 18 bases between. The CDR3 DNA follows: TGCGCCAGCAGCTTGTCCTCCAGTGGGCCCCTTAACACCGGGGAGCTGTTTTTT. This encodes CASSLSSSGPLNTGELFF.

The chain has TRBV19 and TRBJ2-1, with 8 bases matching TRBD1. This CDR3 is 13 amino acids long. The germline CDR1 and CDR2 sequences are LNHDA and SQIVND (reference sequence). V shed 5 bases, J shed 7 bases, and the junction held 4 bases outside the gene matches. CDR3 sequence (DNA): TGTGCCAGTAGTCCGGACAGGGCGAATGAGCAGTTCTTC. Translating it yields CASSPDRANEQFF.

This chain joins TRBV24-1 and TRBJ2-1; weak D call: TRBD2 (5 bases). Trimming cost V 1 base and J 0 bases, with 9 bases left between them. The CDR3 length is 16 residues. Germline CDR1 is KGHDR and CDR2 is SFDVKD. CDR3 nucleotides: TGTGCCACCAGTGATTTAAGAGCGGTCTCCTACAATGAGCAGTTCTTC. This translates into CATSDLRAVSYNEQFF.

J is TRBJ2-7 and V is TRBV7-2; 12 positions match TRBD2. The CDR3 has 16 residues. Losses at the gene ends were 5 bases for V and 1 base for J; bases not matched to a gene: 6. Germline V CDR1 and CDR2: SGHTA, FQGNSA. CDR3 DNA: TGTGCCAGCAGCCCCTGGACTAGCGGGGCGTCCTACGAGCAGTACTTC. Encoded protein: CASSPWTSGASYEQYF. Variable domain in full (rest from reference TRBV7-2 and TRBJ2-7): GAGVSQSPSNKVTEKGKDVELRCDPISGHTALYWYRQSLGQGLEFLIYFQGNSAPDKSGLPSDRFSAERTGGSVSTLTIQRTQQEDSAVYLCASSPWTSGASYEQYFGPGTRLTVT.

V and J are TRBV12-5 and TRBJ1-5, with TRBD1 matching over 8 bases. V was pared by 3 bases and J by 3 bases, with 7 bases of the junction left unmatched. The CDR3 has 16 residues. CDR1 is LGHNT and CDR2 is FRNRAP in the germline V gene. The CDR3 sequence is CASGFVRTGSNQPQHF. In DNA form, the CDR3 reads TGTGCTAGTGGTTTTGTTAGGACAGGGTCCAATCAGCCCCAGCATTTT. Using reference TRBV12-5 and TRBJ1-5 for the parts outside the CDR3, the full variable domain is DARVTQTPRHKVTEMGQEVTMRCQPILGHNTVFWYRQTMMQGLELLAYFRNRAPLDDSGMPKDRFSAEMPDATLATLKIQPSEPRDSAVYFCASGFVRTGSNQPQHFGDGTRLSIL.

The sample holds a few counts of this clone. The rearrangement uses TRBV2 and TRBJ1-5; D perhaps matches TRBD1 (5 bases). In germline, CDR1 is SNHLY, CDR2 FYNNEI. The CDR3 sequence is 14 residues long. The ends were cut back, 6 bases at V and 6 bases at J, with 15 bases in the middle. This chain's CDR3 is CASRGGSTAQPQHF. DNA for the CDR3: TGTGCCAGCAGGGGGGGGTCAACGGCTCAGCCCCAGCATTTT.

The chain has TRBV5-1 and TRBJ2-3, with D perhaps matching TRBD1 (5 bases). The CDR3 sequence is 14 residues long. The V end lost 2 bases, the J end lost 2 bases, and 9 bases lay between the germline ends. Germline lookup yields CDR1 SGHRS and CDR2 YFSETQ. CDR3 loop: CASSFRDFTDTQYF. Written as DNA, the CDR3 is TGCGCCAGCAGCTTCAGGGATTTCACAGATACGCAGTATTTT.

This clone was seen only once. This chain links TRBV30 with TRBJ1-6, with 8 bases lining up with TRBD1. Germline V CDR1 and CDR2: GTSNPN, SVGIG (reference sequence). V was pared by 2 bases and J by 10 bases, with 13 bases of the junction left unmatched. The CDR3 is 16 residues long. The CDR3 DNA reads TGTGCCTGGAGTCCCTATTCCGGGACAGGAGGATCACCCCTCCACTTT. Translation gives CAWSPYSGTGGSPLHF.

This chain joins TRBV7-6 and TRBJ1-2; D may be TRBD1 (5 bases). The CDR3 loop spans 15 amino acids. Per the germline V gene, CDR1 is SGHVS and CDR2 is FNYEAQ. V lost 0 bases and J 5 bases, leaving 13 bases between the germline ends. The CDR3 sequence is CASSLAPGGSYGYTF. The CDR3 DNA is TGTGCCAGCAGCTTAGCGCCCGGGGGGTCTTATGGCTACACCTTC.